This T cell receptor beta chain was sequenced in a study of T-cell memory formation after mild COVID-19. Study as a whole: Largely donor-specific sequence clusters came from a couple of donors.

5'RACE primed at constant segments yielded TCR alpha and TCR beta cDNA libraries bearing sample barcodes and UMIs. One entry per CDR3 protein results from TCRdb running MiXCR on the 5' RACE reads. The sample consists of 140,000 or so distinct CDR3 sequences, about 6% of them appearing once. Study outcomes and limitations: CD8+ contracting clones occupied EMRA, while CD4+ ones occupied mainly CM and EM. Day 15 to 85 contracting clones showed balanced CD4/CD8; day 15 to 37 expanders favored CD4+.

In its sample, this clonotype was seen many times. Its matching antigen is unknown. This TCR derives from an adult woman who had mild COVID-19 (a few samples of this study predate the infection). Cell type and time point are not known. Material: PBMCs or a T cell subset sorted from them (not recorded which).

CDR3 nucleotide sequence: TGCGCCAGCAGCGCACAGGGGAATGAGCAGTTCTTC. Encoded protein: CASSAQGNEQFF. The chain joins TRBV5-1 to TRBJ2-1; 7 bases align to TRBD1. Trimming took 4 bases from V and 7 from J; bases not matched to a gene: 2. The CDR3 extends over 12 amino acids. CDR1 is SGHRS, CDR2 YFSETQ, per germline.